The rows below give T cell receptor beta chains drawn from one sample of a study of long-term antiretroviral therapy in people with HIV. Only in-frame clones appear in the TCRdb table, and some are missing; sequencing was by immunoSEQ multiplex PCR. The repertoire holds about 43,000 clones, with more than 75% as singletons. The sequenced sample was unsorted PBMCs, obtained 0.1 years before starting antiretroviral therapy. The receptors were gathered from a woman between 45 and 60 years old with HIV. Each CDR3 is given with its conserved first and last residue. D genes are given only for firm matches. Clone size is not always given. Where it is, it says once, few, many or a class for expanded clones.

DNA: TGTGCCAGCAGCTGGAGGACCGAAGGCACAGATACGCAGTATTTT
CDR3: CASSWRTEGTDTQYF
size: .
J: TRBJ2-3
D: .
V: TRBV11-2

DNA: TGTGCCAGCAGTGAGACCGGGACAGGGGGTGAAAAACTGTTTTTT
CDR3: CASSETGTGGEKLFF
size: .
J: TRBJ1-4
D: TRBD1
V: TRBV2

DNA: TGTGCCAGCAGCTCCCAGGGGCGGACACTCGACACCATATATTTT
CDR3: CASSSQGRTLDTIYF
size: once
J: TRBJ1-3
D: .
V: TRBV7-2

DNA: TGCGCCAGCAGCCACGACAGGGGGGACACCATATATTTT
CDR3: CASSHDRGDTIYF
size: few
J: TRBJ1-3
D: TRBD1
V: TRBV4-3

DNA: TGTGCCAGCAGCTTAGCCGCCACCCGGCTAGCCTGGCAAGAGACCCAGTACTTC
CDR3: CASSLAATRLAWQETQYF
size: .
J: TRBJ2-5
D: .
V: TRBV7-9

DNA: TGTGCCAGCAGCCCATTCGGACAGGGGTATTCACCCCTCCACTTT
CDR3: CASSPFGQGYSPLHF
size: .
J: TRBJ1-6
D: TRBD1
V: TRBV27

DNA: TGTGCCAGCAGCTTAAGCGGGGCCCCTCAAGAGACCCAGTACTTC
CDR3: CASSLSGAPQETQYF
size: .
J: TRBJ2-5
D: TRBD2
V: TRBV7-2

DNA: TGTGCCTGGAGTAAAATGTGGGACAGGGGGCTCACTAATGAAAAACTGTTTTTT
CDR3: CAWSKMWDRGLTNEKLFF
size: .
J: TRBJ1-4
D: TRBD1
V: TRBV30

DNA: TGTGCCAGCCAACGGGGGCCCTACGAGCAGTACTTC
CDR3: CASQRGPYEQYF
size: .
J: TRBJ2-7
D: .
V: TRBV6-6

DNA: TGTGCCAGCTCACCTAGGGGTCAGCGCACTGGGGGCTGGAATTCACCCCTCCACTTT
CDR3: CASSPRGQRTGGWNSPLHF
size: once
J: TRBJ1-6
D: .
V: TRBV18

DNA: TGTGCCAGCAGTGAATGGCTAGCGGGGAATCGCTCCTACAATGAGCAGTTCTTC
CDR3: CASSEWLAGNRSYNEQFF
size: .
J: TRBJ2-1
D: TRBD2
V: TRBV2

DNA: TGTGCCTGGAGTGTACAACAGGGGTTCTACGAGCAGTACTTC
CDR3: CAWSVQQGFYEQYF
size: .
J: TRBJ2-7
D: TRBD1
V: TRBV30

DNA: TGTGCCATCGGGGGGATGGGGACAGACCCTTACAATGAGCAGTTCTTC
CDR3: CAIGGMGTDPYNEQFF
size: .
J: TRBJ2-1
D: .
V: TRBV10-3

DNA: TGTGCCAGCAGCCCGGGGGGCCCTAACTATGGCTACACCTTC
CDR3: CASSPGGPNYGYTF
size: .
J: TRBJ1-2
D: .
V: TRBV7-3

DNA: TGTGCCAGCAGCCTGGGGACTAGCGGACAAGAGACCCAGTACTTC
CDR3: CASSLGTSGQETQYF
size: .
J: TRBJ2-5
D: TRBD2
V: TRBV4-2

DNA: TGTGCCAGCAGCGCAGGACAGCTTAATGAAAAACTGTTTTTT
CDR3: CASSAGQLNEKLFF
size: .
J: TRBJ1-4
D: .
V: TRBV7-9

DNA: TGTGCCTGGAGTGTAATCCAGGGTCTCGGGGAGCTGTTTTTT
CDR3: CAWSVIQGLGELFF
size: .
J: TRBJ2-2
D: .
V: TRBV30

DNA: TGTGCCAGCAGCCACTCTCGACAGGGGAGCCTTAATAGCAATCAGCCCCAGCATTTT
CDR3: CASSHSRQGSLNSNQPQHF
size: few
J: TRBJ1-5
D: TRBD1
V: TRBV7-9

DNA: TGTGCCAGCAGTTTTAGACAGGGGACGGCTCGCGGCTACACCTTC
CDR3: CASSFRQGTARGYTF
size: once
J: TRBJ1-2
D: TRBD1
V: TRBV6-5

DNA: TGCGCCAGCAGCCAAGTCGGGAACTATGGCTACACCTTC
CDR3: CASSQVGNYGYTF
size: .
J: TRBJ1-2
D: .
V: TRBV4-1

DNA: TGTGCCTGGAGTGGGGATGTTAGGGCCGGGGGGGATACGCAGTATTTT
CDR3: CAWSGDVRAGGDTQYF
size: .
J: TRBJ2-3
D: TRBD2
V: TRBV30

DNA: TGTGCCTGGAGTGTTCAGAGCACAGATACGCAGTATTTT
CDR3: CAWSVQSTDTQYF
size: once
J: TRBJ2-3
D: .
V: TRBV30

DNA: TGTGCCAGCAGTGAACTAGCGGGGGAGGGAGATACGCAGTATTTT
CDR3: CASSELAGEGDTQYF
size: .
J: TRBJ2-3
D: TRBD2
V: TRBV6-1

DNA: TGTGCCAGCAGCCAAGTCGCGACCTTCTACTTCTTT
CDR3: CASSQVATFYFF
size: .
J: TRBJ1-1
D: .
V: TRBV14

DNA: TGTGCCTGGAGTGGATCCGGAGCCCTCTTTTTGGACAGGAACACTGAAGCTTTCTTT
CDR3: CAWSGSGALFLDRNTEAFF
size: .
J: TRBJ1-1
D: .
V: TRBV30

DNA: TGTGCCAGCAGCTTATCCAGCGGAACGGCCTCATACGAGCAGTACTTC
CDR3: CASSLSSGTASYEQYF
size: .
J: TRBJ2-7
D: .
V: TRBV7-3

DNA: TGTGCCAGCAGTTTCAGCGGGGGGAGCTACAATGAGCAGTTCTTC
CDR3: CASSFSGGSYNEQFF
size: .
J: TRBJ2-1
D: TRBD2
V: TRBV6-6

DNA: TGCGCCAGCAGCGATAGCGGGGGGAGCACAGATACGCAGTATTTT
CDR3: CASSDSGGSTDTQYF
size: .
J: TRBJ2-3
D: TRBD2
V: TRBV5-1

DNA: TGTGCCAGCAGCCAAGCTGGGGGGATCGTTGAAAAACTGTTTTTT
CDR3: CASSQAGGIVEKLFF
size: .
J: TRBJ1-4
D: .
V: TRBV4-2

DNA: TGCGCCAGCAGCCAAGTCCCGACAAATCAGCCCCAGCATTTT
CDR3: CASSQVPTNQPQHF
size: .
J: TRBJ1-5
D: .
V: TRBV4-1

DNA: TGTGCCAGCAGCTTCGGTGGTGATAGCAATCAGCCCCAGCATTTT
CDR3: CASSFGGDSNQPQHF
size: .
J: TRBJ1-5
D: .
V: TRBV11-2

DNA: TGTGCCAGCAGCTATGGGGGGAAGGGGGATACGCAGTATTTT
CDR3: CASSYGGKGDTQYF
size: .
J: TRBJ2-3
D: .
V: TRBV7-3

DNA: TGTGCCAGCTCACCTCGGCGGGGGGGCATCACCGGGGAGCTGTTTTTT
CDR3: CASSPRRGGITGELFF
size: .
J: TRBJ2-2
D: TRBD2
V: TRBV18

DNA: TGTGCCAGCAGCTTAGAGGGGGTAACTAATGAAAAACTGTTTTTT
CDR3: CASSLEGVTNEKLFF
size: .
J: TRBJ1-4
D: .
V: TRBV7-2

DNA: TGTGCCAGTAGTAGCACCGGGACTAGCGGCACGGAGACCCAGTACTTC
CDR3: CASSSTGTSGTETQYF
size: once
J: TRBJ2-5
D: TRBD2
V: TRBV19

DNA: TGTGCTAGCAGCATTGACTACGCCGATACGCAGTATTTT
CDR3: CASSIDYADTQYF
size: .
J: TRBJ2-3
D: .
V: TRBV7-7

DNA: TGTGCCAGCAGTGGGGAGACAGGGGGCTATGGCTACACCTTC
CDR3: CASSGETGGYGYTF
size: .
J: TRBJ1-2
D: TRBD1
V: TRBV6-1

DNA: TGCGCCAGCAGCTCGAGCGGACGGGACTACAATGAGCAGTTCTTC
CDR3: CASSSSGRDYNEQFF
size: .
J: TRBJ2-1
D: .
V: TRBV5-1

DNA: TGTGCCAGCAGCTTAAACACCGGGGAGCTGTTTTTT
CDR3: CASSLNTGELFF
size: once
J: TRBJ2-2
D: .
V: TRBV7-6

DNA: TGTGCCAGCAGTGACGAACCCCCCGGGGGCCCCACAGATACGCAGTATTTT
CDR3: CASSDEPPGGPTDTQYF
size: .
J: TRBJ2-3
D: .
V: TRBV2

DNA: TGTGCCAGCAGCTTAGCCAGTTCCCCTAGTACAGATACGCAGTATTTT
CDR3: CASSLASSPSTDTQYF
size: .
J: TRBJ2-3
D: .
V: TRBV11-2

DNA: TGTGCCAGCAGCTTGGGTACTCAAGAGACCCAGTACTTC
CDR3: CASSLGTQETQYF
size: .
J: TRBJ2-5
D: .
V: TRBV5-6

DNA: TGTGCCAGCAGCTTAGGGCAGGGCTTGAATTCACCCCTCCACTTT
CDR3: CASSLGQGLNSPLHF
size: .
J: TRBJ1-6
D: .
V: TRBV7-2

DNA: TGTGCCAGCAGTGAAAGATACTATGGCTACACCTTC
CDR3: CASSERYYGYTF
size: .
J: TRBJ1-2
D: .
V: TRBV6-1

DNA: TGTGCCAGCAGCTCCCGGGGCGATACGCAGTATTTT
CDR3: CASSSRGDTQYF
size: .
J: TRBJ2-3
D: .
V: TRBV11-2

DNA: TGTGCCAGCAGCAATGCCTACGAGCAGTACTTC
CDR3: CASSNAYEQYF
size: .
J: TRBJ2-7
D: .
V: TRBV7-2

DNA: TGTGCCAGCAGCTTGGACAGGGTCACAGATACGCAGTATTTT
CDR3: CASSLDRVTDTQYF
size: .
J: TRBJ2-3
D: TRBD1
V: TRBV11-1

DNA: TGTGCCAGCAGTCAGGGAGCCTACGAGCAGTACTTC
CDR3: CASSQGAYEQYF
size: .
J: TRBJ2-7
D: .
V: TRBV27

DNA: TGCAGTGTACCGGGTGGCTACACCTTC
CDR3: CSVPGGYTF
size: .
J: TRBJ1-2
D: .
V: TRBV20-1

DNA: TGTGCCAGCAGTTACGGACTAGGGGGGTACCAAGAGACCCAGTACTTC
CDR3: CASSYGLGGYQETQYF
size: .
J: TRBJ2-5
D: .
V: TRBV6-6

DNA: TGTGCCACCAGCCGGGACGGGAACACTGAAGCTTTCTTT
CDR3: CATSRDGNTEAFF
size: .
J: TRBJ1-1
D: .
V: TRBV15

DNA: TGTGCCAGCAGCTTAAACGATGAGGGAAGGCAGTTCTTC
CDR3: CASSLNDEGRQFF
size: .
J: TRBJ2-1
D: .
V: TRBV7-3

DNA: TGCGCCAGCAGCCTCGGGCGGGGGGGCACAGATACGCAGTATTTT
CDR3: CASSLGRGGTDTQYF
size: .
J: TRBJ2-3
D: TRBD2
V: TRBV5-1

DNA: TGTGCCAGCAGCTTAGGGTCAGACTCTAACTATGGCTACACCTTC
CDR3: CASSLGSDSNYGYTF
size: .
J: TRBJ1-2
D: .
V: TRBV7-6

DNA: TGTGCCAGCAGCGTAGGAATTAGCGGGGGTAATGAGCAGTTCTTC
CDR3: CASSVGISGGNEQFF
size: .
J: TRBJ2-1
D: TRBD2
V: TRBV9

DNA: TGTGCCAGCAGCGTAGGGCCGCTGGGAGAAACCCAGCATTTT
CDR3: CASSVGPLGETQHF
size: few
J: TRBJ1-5
D: .
V: TRBV9

DNA: TGTGCCAGCAGCCAACTTCCCGGCTACGAGCAGTACTTC
CDR3: CASSQLPGYEQYF
size: once
J: TRBJ2-7
D: .
V: TRBV5-6